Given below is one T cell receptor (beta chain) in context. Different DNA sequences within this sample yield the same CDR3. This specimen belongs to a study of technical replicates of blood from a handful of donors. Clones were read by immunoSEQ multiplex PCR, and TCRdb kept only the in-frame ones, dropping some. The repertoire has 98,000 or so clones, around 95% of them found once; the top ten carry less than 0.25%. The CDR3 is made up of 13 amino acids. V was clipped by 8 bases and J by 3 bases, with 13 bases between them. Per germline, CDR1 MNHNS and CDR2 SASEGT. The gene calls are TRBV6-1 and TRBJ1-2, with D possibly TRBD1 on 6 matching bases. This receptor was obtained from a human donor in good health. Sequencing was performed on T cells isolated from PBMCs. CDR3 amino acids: CASLLTGYYGYTF. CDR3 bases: TGTGCCAGCTTGCTAACAGGGTACTATGGCTACACCTTC.